This T cell receptor (beta chain) was recorded in a study of blood T cell repertoires in COVID-19. Study summary: Material from acute and convalescent COVID-19 was sourced from the United States, Italy and Spain.

In the original processing: Reference gene primers were amplified, and this amplification served to estimate nucleated cell counts. Produced via immunoSEQ multiplex PCR; TCRdb's table is partial and in-frame only. That table is the source of V, J and clone size, and D and trimming were worked out from the DNA. The table has approximately 320,000 clones, approximately 86% seen once; the top ten hold more than 8.5%. The count of this clone is one. Participant reports of clinical history set cohort assignment. Recovered Cohort 3 donors showed two negative PCRs, clearance, or symptom resolution. V was shortened by 11 bases and J by 2 bases, with 19 bases between the two germline ends. From germline, CDR1 is SNHLY and CDR2 FYNNEI. The CDR3 sequence is 14 residues long.

The receptor was derived from a woman younger than 35 who had recovered from COVID-19. Material for sequencing was PBMCs or T cells enriched from blood (not recorded which). The rearrangement joins TRBV2 to TRBJ2-7; D is ambiguous. The CDR3 coding sequence is TGTGCCGCGCAAACCAGAATGGGCACCTACGAGCAGTACTTC. Translation: CAAQTRMGTYEQYF.